Sequencing of this T cell receptor beta chain was carried out in a study of CD8+ T cells in alopecia areata. Study as a whole: Treatment of the treated patients consisted of oral tofacitinib, 5 to 10 mg twice daily. The protocol delivered tofacitinib for 6 to 18 months, then withdrew it for 6 months.

Sequencing templates came from extracted RNA that was reverse transcribed into cDNA. This table comes from immunoSEQ multiplex PCR, and its TCRdb copy is limited to in-frame clones, with some not included. Of 120,000 to 150,000 clones listed, 75% to 90% are singletons. Concerning this clone: What it binds is not known.

The CDR3 length is 12 residues. The germline gives CDR1 MNHNS, CDR2 SASEGT. V lost 2 bases and J 3 bases, leaving 4 bases between the germline ends. Regarding the study as a whole: In lesional scalp, particularly from alopecia totalis/universalis, clonality was higher than in normal scalp.

The TCR originated in a human donor with alopecia areata. The material sequenced was CD8+ T cells sorted from blood, taken at week 0. This rearrangement joins TRBV6-1 to TRBJ1-1; D not certain. As DNA, the CDR3 is TGTGCCAGCAGTGAATGGGACACTGAAGCTTTCTTT. It is translated as CASSEWDTEAFF.